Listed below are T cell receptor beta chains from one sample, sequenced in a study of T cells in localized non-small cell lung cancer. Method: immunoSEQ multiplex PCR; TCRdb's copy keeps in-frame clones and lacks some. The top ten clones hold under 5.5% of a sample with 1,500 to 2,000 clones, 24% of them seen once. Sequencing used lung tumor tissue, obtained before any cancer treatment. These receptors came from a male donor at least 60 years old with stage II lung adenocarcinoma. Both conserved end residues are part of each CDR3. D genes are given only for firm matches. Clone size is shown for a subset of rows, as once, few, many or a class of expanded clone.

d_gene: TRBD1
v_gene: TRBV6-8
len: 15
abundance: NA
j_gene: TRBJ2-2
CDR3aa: CASSDSETGTGELFF
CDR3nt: TGTGCCAGCAGTGACTCAGAGACAGGGACCGGGGAGCTGTTTTTT

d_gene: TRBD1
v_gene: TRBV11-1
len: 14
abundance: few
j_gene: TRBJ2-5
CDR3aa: CASSRQGAGETQYF
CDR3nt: TGTGCCAGCAGCCGACAGGGGGCCGGAGAGACCCAGTACTTC

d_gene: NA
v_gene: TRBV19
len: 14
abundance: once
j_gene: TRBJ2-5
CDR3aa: CASSIGGPQETQYF
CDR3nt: TGTGCCAGTAGTATTGGGGGACCCCAAGAGACCCAGTACTTC

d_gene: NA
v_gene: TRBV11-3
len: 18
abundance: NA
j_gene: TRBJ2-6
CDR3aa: CASSLGIGVVAGANVLTF
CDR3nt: TGTGCCAGCAGCTTAGGTATCGGGGTAGTGGCTGGGGCCAACGTCCTGACTTTC

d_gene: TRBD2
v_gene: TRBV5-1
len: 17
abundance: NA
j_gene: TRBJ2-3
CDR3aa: CASSLVSAGGSTDTQYF
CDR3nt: TGCGCCAGCAGCTTGGTATCCGCGGGGGGAAGCACAGATACGCAGTATTTT

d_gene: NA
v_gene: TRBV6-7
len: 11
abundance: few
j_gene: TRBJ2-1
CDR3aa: CASSFGRGVFF
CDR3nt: TGTGCCAGCAGTTTCGGCAGGGGCGTTTTCTTC

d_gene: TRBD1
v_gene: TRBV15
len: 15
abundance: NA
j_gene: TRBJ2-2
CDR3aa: CATWGGQGRTGELFF
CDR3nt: TGTGCCACCTGGGGGGGACAGGGCCGGACCGGGGAGCTGTTTTTT

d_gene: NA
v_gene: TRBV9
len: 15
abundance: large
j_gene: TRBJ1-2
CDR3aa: CASSVVQGFGYGYTF
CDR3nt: TGTGCCAGCAGCGTAGTCCAAGGGTTCGGCTATGGCTACACCTTC

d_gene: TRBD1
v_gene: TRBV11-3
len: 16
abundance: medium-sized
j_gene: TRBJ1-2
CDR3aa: CASSLGGPRGRSGYTF
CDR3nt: TGTGCCAGCAGCTTAGGGGGCCCCAGGGGGCGAAGTGGCTACACCTTC

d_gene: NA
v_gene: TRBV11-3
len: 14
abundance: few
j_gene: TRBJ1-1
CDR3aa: CASSVQSLNTEAFF
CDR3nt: TGTGCCAGCAGCGTACAGAGTTTGAACACTGAAGCTTTCTTT

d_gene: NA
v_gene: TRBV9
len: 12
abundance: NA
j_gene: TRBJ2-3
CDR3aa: CASSVDLDTQYF
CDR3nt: TGTGCCAGCAGCGTGGATTTAGATACGCAGTATTTT

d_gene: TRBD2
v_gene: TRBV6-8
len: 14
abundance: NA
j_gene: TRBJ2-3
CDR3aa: CASSDSRGGDTQYF
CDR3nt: TGTGCCAGCAGTGACTCCCGGGGGGGAGATACGCAGTATTTT

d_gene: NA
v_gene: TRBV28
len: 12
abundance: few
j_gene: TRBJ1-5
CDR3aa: CASSFGEQPQHF
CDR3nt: TGTGCCAGCAGTTTTGGAGAACAGCCCCAGCATTTT

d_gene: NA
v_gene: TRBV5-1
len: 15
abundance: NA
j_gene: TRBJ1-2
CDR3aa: CASSLLGNGNYGYTF
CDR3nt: TGCGCCAGCAGCTTGTTAGGGAATGGTAACTATGGCTACACCTTC

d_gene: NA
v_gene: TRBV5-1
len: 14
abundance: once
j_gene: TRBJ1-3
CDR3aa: CASSPGSTGNTIYF
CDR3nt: TGCGCCAGCAGCCCCGGGAGTACTGGAAACACCATATATTTT

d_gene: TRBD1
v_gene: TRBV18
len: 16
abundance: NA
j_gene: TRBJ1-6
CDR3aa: CASSPGGKTYNSPLHF
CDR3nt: TGTGCCAGCTCTCCAGGGGGAAAAACCTATAATTCACCCCTCCACTTT

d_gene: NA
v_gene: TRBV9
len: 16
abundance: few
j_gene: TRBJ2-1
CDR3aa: CASSVDMGVSYNEQFF
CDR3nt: TGTGCCAGCAGCGTAGATATGGGGGTCTCCTACAATGAGCAGTTCTTC

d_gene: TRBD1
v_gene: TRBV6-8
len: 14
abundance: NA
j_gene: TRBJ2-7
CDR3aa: CASSRQGAPYEQYF
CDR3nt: TGTGCCAGCAGTCGACAGGGGGCGCCTTACGAGCAGTACTTC

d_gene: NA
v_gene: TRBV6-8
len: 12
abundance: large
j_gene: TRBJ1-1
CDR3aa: CASINENTEAFF
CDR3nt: TGTGCCAGTATAAATGAGAACACTGAAGCTTTCTTT

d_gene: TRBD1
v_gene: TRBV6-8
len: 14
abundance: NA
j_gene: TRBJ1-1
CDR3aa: CASSSTGRNTEAFF
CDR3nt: TGTGCCAGCAGTTCGACAGGGCGGAACACTGAAGCTTTCTTT

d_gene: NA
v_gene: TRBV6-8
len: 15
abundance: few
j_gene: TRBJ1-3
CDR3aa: CASSYGQSSGNTIYF
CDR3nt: TGTGCCAGCAGTTACGGGCAGAGCTCTGGAAACACCATATATTTT

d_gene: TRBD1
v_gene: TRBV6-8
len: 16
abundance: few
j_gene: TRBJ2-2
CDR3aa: CASSPGQGADTGELFF
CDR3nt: TGTGCCAGCAGCCCCGGGCAGGGGGCCGACACCGGGGAGCTGTTTTTT